Below are 30 T cell receptor beta chains sequenced from a single sample in a study of tumour-infiltrating T cells in Burkitt lymphoma (TCRdb year 2020). The method behind the library was the immunoSEQ multiplex PCR assay. In TCRdb, the immuneACCESS table is reduced to in-frame sequences with V and J assigned. These tables do not hold every clone; where another copy was compared, an unresolved V gene accounts for under half, and the others remain unexplained. This sample has around 1,000 clones in its table, and over 10% of those were observed once. Clones ranked in the top ten supply roughly a fifth of the sample. Sequencing was done on a sample of tumor tissue. The receptors originated from a human donor with Burkitt lymphoma.

The V gene is TRBV2, the J gene TRBJ1-1; D remains ambiguous. This CDR3 region has 12 residues. V was trimmed by 7 bases and J by 6 bases, leaving 12 bases between them. CDR1 and CDR2 (germline): SNHLY, FYNNEI. This CDR3 is CASKPEGPEAFF. The CDR3 region has the DNA TGTGCCAGCAAGCCTGAGGGCCCTGAAGCTTTCTTT.

This clone was counted only a few times. The genes are TRBV6-5 and TRBJ1-1, with D perhaps matching TRBD1 (6 bases). Germline lookup yields CDR1 MNHEY and CDR2 SVGAGI. The CDR3 length is 15 residues. Trimming cost V 5 bases and J 4 bases, with 17 bases left between them. DNA of the CDR3: TGTGCCAGCAGTAGATCCAGGGGCCCGACCACTGAAGCTTTCTTT. Residues: CASSRSRGPTTEAFF.

The table lists this clone with a few counts. The rearrangement uses TRBV7-9 and TRBJ2-7, with D maybe TRBD2 (6 bases). V was trimmed by 10 bases and J by 3 bases, leaving 13 bases between them. The germline CDR1 and CDR2 sequences are SEHNR and FQNEAQ (reference sequence). CDR3 length: 12 residues. The CDR3 region has the DNA TGTGCCATAGGGACGGACTACTACGAGCAGTACTTC. It yields the protein CAIGTDYYEQYF.

This clone was seen only a few times. The rearrangement links TRBV19 to TRBJ1-5; TRBD1 matches 7 bases. CDR3 length equals 14 residues. Germline values: CDR1 LNHDA, CDR2 SQIVND (reference sequence). V trimming: 1 base; J trimming: 5 bases; junction bases outside the gene matches: 2. The CDR3 reads CASSIVGQYQPQHF. Here the CDR3 DNA reads TGTGCCAGTAGTATAGTGGGACAGTATCAGCCCCAGCATTTT.

The V call is TRBV6-1, the J call TRBJ2-7; no clear D gene. The CDR3 is 11 amino acids. The V gene's germline CDR1 is MNHNS and CDR2 SASEGT. V shed 7 bases and J shed 4 bases, with 8 bases lying between them. This CDR3 is CASILKYEQYF. DNA for the CDR3: TGTGCCAGCATCCTCAAATACGAGCAGTACTTC.

J is TRBJ2-1 and V is TRBV15; possible D gene TRBD1, 6 bases. The CDR3 contains 15 residues. V shed 6 bases and J shed 0 bases, with 12 bases lying between them. CDR1 and CDR2 from the germline V gene are LNHNV and YYDKDF (reference sequence). Here the CDR3 DNA reads TGTGCCACCAGTGGGGGCAGGGGCTCCTACAATGAGCAGTTCTTC. Its translation: CATSGGRGSYNEQFF.

This clone was counted only a few times. J is TRBJ2-2 and V is TRBV2, with D perhaps being TRBD1 or TRBD2 (6 bases each). CDR3 length: 14 residues. V shed 6 bases and J shed 6 bases, with 14 bases lying between them. Germline V gives CDR1 SNHLY, CDR2 FYNNEI. This CDR3 reads CASRALGGPGELFF. CDR3 nucleotides: TGTGCCAGCAGGGCCCTTGGGGGGCCCGGGGAGCTGTTTTTT.

The rearrangement uses TRBV7-9 and TRBJ2-7, with D perhaps TRBD1 (6 bases). The V and J ends lost 6 bases and 4 bases respectively, with 16 bases between them. Germline V gene data show CDR1 as SEHNR and CDR2 as FQNEAQ (reference sequence). The CDR3 totals 14 residues. CDR3 nucleotide sequence: TGTGCCAGCAGACGGACAGTCCAATATTACGAGCAGTACTTC. Translation: CASRRTVQYYEQYF.

Comment on this clone: Additional DNA sequences in this sample encode the identical CDR3. DNA for the CDR3: TGTGCCAGCAGGGGGACAGGGAGACATGAGCAGTACTTC. It is translated as CASRGTGRHEQYF. The chain has TRBV28 and TRBJ2-7; the match to TRBD1 covers 9 bases. V trimming: 6 bases; J trimming: 7 bases; junction bases outside the gene matches: 7. Per germline, CDR1 MDHEN and CDR2 SYDVKM. The CDR3 consists of 13 residues.

CDR3 DNA: TGTGCCAGCAGCCCCCGTTTGGGACAGGGGGACGAGCAGTACTTC. Translating gives CASSPRLGQGDEQYF. The rearrangement joins TRBV9 to TRBJ2-7, with 11 bases matching TRBD1. The CDR3 spans 15 residues. Germline V CDR1 and CDR2: SGDLS, YYNGEE. Unmatched junction bases numbered 8, after V lost 4 bases and J lost 5 bases.

V usage is TRBV13 and J usage is TRBJ2-1; D uncertain. V dropped 6 bases and J dropped 9 bases, with 12 bases sitting between them. Germline V CDR1 and CDR2: PRHDT, FYEKMQ (reference sequence). The CDR3 extends over 12 amino acids. The CDR3 sequence: CASSVDGGEQFF. The CDR3 DNA reads TGTGCCAGCAGTGTGGACGGTGGTGAGCAGTTCTTC.

The chain is built from TRBV9 and TRBJ2-1; the D call may be TRBD1 or TRBD2 (6 bases each). Germline V gene sequence: CDR1 SGDLS, CDR2 YYNGEE. The CDR3 covers 15 residues. Trimming removed 0 bases from V and 8 bases from J, with 15 bases in between. The CDR3 DNA sequence: TGTGCCAGCAGCGTAGGTGTGACAGGAGGGGATGAGCAGTTCTTC. Translation: CASSVGVTGGDEQFF. Combining the CDR3 with reference TRBV9 and TRBJ2-1 gives the whole variable domain DSGVTQTPKHLITATGQRVTLRCSPRSGDLSVYWYQQSLDQGLQFLIQYYNGEERAKGNILERFSAQQFPDLHSELNLSSLELGDSALYFCASSVGVTGGDEQFFGPGTRLTVL.

The J gene is TRBJ1-4, the V gene TRBV29-1, with D hard to call. This CDR3 is 11 amino acids long. V shed 0 bases and J shed 13 bases, with 9 bases lying between them. Germline loops: CDR1 SQVTM, CDR2 ANQGSEA. The DNA of the CDR3 is TGCAGCGTTGAAGAGGGCGGGCGACTGTTTTTT. Protein product: CSVEEGGRLFF.

The genes are TRBV5-1 and TRBJ2-1; 8 bases are shared with TRBD1. The CDR3 has 16 residues. Germline CDR1 SGHRS, CDR2 YFSETQ. V was clipped by 0 bases and J by 6 bases; unmatched bases: 8. The CDR3 protein is CASSLGTGYLGNEQFF. Written as DNA, the CDR3 is TGCGCCAGCAGCTTGGGGACAGGGTATCTCGGCAATGAGCAGTTCTTC.

This clone was found a few times. V is TRBV6-5 and J is TRBJ2-7; tentatively, D is TRBD2 (5 bases). The length of the CDR3 is 14 residues. Trimming shortened V by 0 bases and J by 3 bases, and 9 bases separated the two germline ends. Germline V gene sequence: CDR1 MNHEY, CDR2 SVGAGI. As DNA, the CDR3 is TGTGCCAGCAGTTACTCCTTCGGGGACTACGAGCAGTACTTC. Encoded protein: CASSYSFGDYEQYF.

The V call is TRBV28, the J call TRBJ2-7, with D unclear. Looked up from germline, CDR1 is MDHEN and CDR2 is SYDVKM. The CDR3 has 13 amino acids. Trimming shortened V by 2 bases and J by 0 bases, and 5 bases separated the two germline ends. The CDR3 nucleotides read TGTGCCAGCAGTTTAACGAACTCCTACGAGCAGTACTTC. Protein: CASSLTNSYEQYF.

The rearrangement links TRBV19 to TRBJ2-1; 8 bases agree with TRBD1. The CDR3 covers 15 residues. Germline V lookup: CDR1 LNHDA, CDR2 SQIVND (reference sequence). V lost 5 bases, J lost 6 bases, and 9 bases stayed unmatched. The CDR3 is CASSLGQGLFNEQFF. The CDR3 nucleotides read TGTGCCAGTAGTCTTGGACAGGGTCTATTCAATGAGCAGTTCTTC.

This clone occurred a few times. The chain employs TRBV27 and TRBJ2-6; D is possibly TRBD1 or TRBD2 (5 bases each). Deletions cut 2 bases from V and 3 bases from J, with 8 bases between. The CDR3 covers 15 residues. CDR1 is MNHEY, CDR2 SMNVEV, per germline (reference sequence). The CDR3 sequence is CASSLRGVGANVLTF. The CDR3 DNA reads TGTGCCAGCAGTTTAAGGGGAGTTGGGGCCAACGTCCTGACTTTC.

This clone was observed a few times. For the CDR3, the DNA is TGTGCCAGCAGTTTATCACAGGGGGCGAGGGATCAGCCCCAGCATTTT. This translates into CASSLSQGARDQPQHF. The chain uses TRBV27 and TRBJ1-5, with TRBD1 matching 9 bases. Germline V lookup: CDR1 MNHEY, CDR2 SMNVEV (reference sequence). The junction had 5 bases not matched to a gene; V was cut back by 0 bases and J by 5 bases. The CDR3 loop spans 16 amino acids.

This clone rates as large (0.1 to 1%). This chain joins TRBV4-2 and TRBJ2-7; 9 bases fit TRBD2. The junction had 5 bases not matched to a gene; V was cut back by 4 bases and J by 4 bases. The CDR3 length is 14 residues. Germline CDR1 reads LGHNA; CDR2 reads YNFKEQ. CDR3 in amino acids: CASSPDSGSYEQYF. The CDR3 DNA reads TGTGCCAGCAGCCCAGATAGCGGGAGTTACGAGCAGTACTTC.

This clone was seen more than once but under ten times. V gene TRBV5-1 combines with J gene TRBJ2-7, with D possibly being TRBD1 (6 bases). Germline CDR1 SGHRS, CDR2 YFSETQ. Trimming shortened V by 3 bases and J by 7 bases, and 14 bases separated the two germline ends. There are 13 residues in the CDR3. The CDR3 loop is CASSSGQTREQYF. In nucleotides, the CDR3 is TGCGCCAGCAGCTCAGGACAGACAAGGGAGCAGTACTTC.

The chain carries TRBV10-2 and TRBJ1-5; weak D call: TRBD1 (6 bases). There are 13 residues in the CDR3. CDR1 WSHSY and CDR2 SAAADI come from the germline V gene. V was clipped by 3 bases and J by 7 bases, with 10 bases between them. The CDR3 DNA is TGCGCCAGCAGTGATGGGGGGGGCCAGCCCCAGCATTTT. As protein: CASSDGGGQPQHF.

CDR3 sequence: CATSRDLTKHGNQETQYF. Here the CDR3 DNA reads TGTGCCACCAGCAGAGATTTAACCAAACACGGAAACCAAGAGACCCAGTACTTC. The chain has TRBV15 and TRBJ2-5; D not certain. Germline CDR1 LNHNV, CDR2 YYDKDF (reference sequence). V shed 0 bases and J shed 0 bases, with 17 bases lying between them. This CDR3 comprises 18 residues.

This clone has a handful of counts. This chain joins TRBV14 and TRBJ1-6, with D unclear. CDR1 SGHDN and CDR2 FVKESK come from the germline V gene. Trimming stripped 0 bases from V and 16 bases from J, with 10 bases between. The CDR3 runs 12 residues. The CDR3 is CASSQDRLRLHF. Here the CDR3 DNA reads TGTGCCAGCAGCCAAGACAGACTGAGACTCCACTTT.

This clone has more than one count but fewer than ten. J is TRBJ1-1 and V is TRBV9; 9 bases are a match to TRBD1. This CDR3 spans 15 amino acids. CDR1 and CDR2 from the germline V gene are SGDLS and YYNGEE. V was pared by 4 bases and J by 6 bases, with 10 bases of the junction left unmatched. In nucleotides, the CDR3 is TGTGCCAGCAGCCCCCTGGGACAGGGCGGATCTGAAGCTTTCTTT. Residues: CASSPLGQGGSEAFF.

Only a few counts were recorded for this clone. CDR3 in DNA: TGTGCCAGTAGTCCAACAGGGAGTTCCTATGGCTACACCTTC. The encoded protein is CASSPTGSSYGYTF. This chain uses TRBV19 with TRBJ1-2, with TRBD1 as a possible D gene (6 bases). The V end was cut by 5 bases, the J end by 4 bases, with 14 bases between. Germline V lookup: CDR1 LNHDA, CDR2 SQIVND (reference sequence). CDR3 length equals 14 residues.

This clone was counted between two and nine times. The chain recombines TRBV28 with TRBJ1-2; the match to TRBD1 covers 8 bases. Germline loops: CDR1 MDHEN, CDR2 SYDVKM. This CDR3 spans 12 amino acids. With 8 bases clipped from V and 5 bases from J, the junction kept 4 bases outside the gene matches. The CDR3 DNA is TGTGCCAGCGGACAGGGAGAGTATGGCTACACCTTC. It translates to CASGQGEYGYTF.

The chain joins TRBV7-9 to TRBJ1-1; no reliable D call. V was pared by 3 bases and J by 0 bases, with 23 bases between. The germline gives CDR1 SEHNR, CDR2 FQNEAQ (reference sequence). The CDR3 length is 19 residues. CDR3 in DNA: TGTGCCAGCAGCTTGGCACCGGGATCAAATTCGGCGGTGAACACTGAAGCTTTCTTT. The encoded protein is CASSLAPGSNSAVNTEAFF.

The rearrangement joins TRBV19 to TRBJ1-5, with D possibly being TRBD1 (5 bases). The CDR3 length is 19 residues. Trimming removed 0 bases at V and 4 bases at J, with 22 bases between. From germline, CDR1 is LNHDA and CDR2 SQIVND (reference sequence). The CDR3: CASSIDSVRGETRNQPQHF. CDR3 coding DNA: TGTGCCAGTAGTATAGATTCTGTAAGGGGAGAAACTAGGAATCAGCCCCAGCATTTT.

This clone has more than one count but fewer than ten. The rearrangement uses TRBV19 and TRBJ1-2, with D tentatively TRBD1 (6 bases). V shed 9 bases and J shed 7 bases, with 21 bases lying between them. The CDR3 length is 14 residues. Germline V gene lookup returns CDR1 LNHDA and CDR2 SQIVND (reference sequence). The CDR3 DNA reads as TGTGCCAGCGCTGTGGACAGTGGAGTATCTGGCTACACCTTC. This encodes CASAVDSGVSGYTF.